A single sample is the source of the 14 T cell receptor beta chains below, sequenced in a study of shared clonotypes between healthy human individuals. TCRdb keeps only in-frame clones here, not all; method: immunoSEQ multiplex PCR. The sample has about 1 million clones, approximately 68% seen once. The sample consisted of memory CD4+ T cells sorted from blood. Regarding subset: CD45RA-negative fraction. The receptors originated from a man aged 18-30 years in good health.

A few counts support this clone. The J gene is TRBJ2-3, the V gene TRBV25-1; 7 bases agree with TRBD2. The germline V gene has CDR1 MGHDK and CDR2 SYGVNS. With V trimmed by 6 bases and J by 1 base, 10 bases remained unmatched. The CDR3 is 16 amino acids. CDR3 loop: CASSAGRAGRTDTQYF. CDR3 sequence (DNA): TGTGCCAGCAGCGCGGGGAGAGCGGGACGCACAGATACGCAGTATTTT.

In DNA form, the CDR3 reads TGTGCCACCTGGGACAGGGGGCAAGGCTATGGCTACACCTTC. It specifies CATWDRGQGYGYTF. V gene TRBV6-5 combines with J gene TRBJ1-2; 12 bases align to TRBD1. Germline V gene lookup returns CDR1 MNHEY and CDR2 SVGAGI. The trim removed 10 bases at V and 4 bases at J, leaving 7 bases unmatched. This CDR3 spans 14 amino acids.

The chain is built from TRBV6-1 and TRBJ1-1; a possible D gene is TRBD1 (6 bases). Germline values: CDR1 MNHNS, CDR2 SASEGT. The CDR3 runs to 15 residues. Trimming shortened V by 2 bases and J by 5 bases, and 15 bases separated the two germline ends. The chain's CDR3 is CASSENGGARTEAFF. The CDR3 nucleotides are TGTGCCAGCAGTGAAAATGGGGGGGCGCGGACTGAAGCTTTCTTT.

As for this clone: The sample carries other DNA sequences with the same CDR3. V usage is TRBV18 and J usage is TRBJ2-2; 8 bases are shared with TRBD1. Germline lookup yields CDR1 KGHSH and CDR2 LQKENI. The CDR3 sequence is 15 residues long. V was clipped by 4 bases and J by 1 base; unmatched bases: 2. CDR3 in amino acids: CASSQGQGNTGELFF. Written as DNA, the CDR3 is TGTGCCAGCTCACAAGGACAGGGGAACACCGGGGAGCTGTTTTTT.

This chain uses TRBV10-1 with TRBJ2-7; the D is unclear. V dropped 0 bases and J dropped 5 bases, with 8 bases sitting between them. Germline CDR1 WNHNN, CDR2 SYGVQD (reference sequence). This CDR3 contains 13 residues. CDR3 DNA: TGCGCCAGCAGTGAGTCCCGAGACCACGAGCAGTACTTC. This codes for CASSESRDHEQYF.

V usage is TRBV19 and J usage is TRBJ1-2; 8 bases agree with TRBD1. Looked up from germline, CDR1 is LNHDA and CDR2 is SQIVND (reference sequence). V gave up 9 bases and J gave up 4 bases; unmatched junction bases: 7. CDR3 length: 13 residues. CDR3 DNA sequence: TGTGCCAGCAGGACAGGGTTTAGCTATGGCTACACCTTC. Encoded protein: CASRTGFSYGYTF.

There are a few counts of this clone. The chain couples TRBV30 to TRBJ2-5; the D is unclear. The J call may not be correct, given that the DNA end is closer to TRBJ2-7. This CDR3 has 14 residues. Germline-derived CDR1 and CDR2 are GTSNPN and SVGIG (reference sequence). The CDR3, as DNA: TGTGCCTGGAGTCGCACGGGCCAGTCCTACGAGCAGTACTTC. It encodes CAWSRTGQSYEQYF.

The V and J genes are TRBV12-1 and TRBJ1-4; the table's D call of TRBD1 was not tested on the DNA. TRBV12-1 is a recognized pseudogene. CDR3 length: 16 amino acids. The CDR3 sequence is CASSLGTGSRGEKLFF. Here the CDR3 DNA reads TGTGCCAGCAGCTTGGGAACAGGGTCCCGGGGTGAAAAACTGTTTTTT.

J is TRBJ2-3 and V is TRBV5-6; 8 bases line up with TRBD2. Losses at the gene ends were 4 bases for V and 5 bases for J; bases not matched to a gene: 12. Germline V CDR1 and CDR2: SGHDT, YYEEEE. This CDR3 region has 16 residues. Here the CDR3 DNA reads TGTGCCAGCAGCGTCTTATCGGGAGGGCTCGTAGATACGCAGTATTTT. Translating gives CASSVLSGGLVDTQYF. The full variable domain, in which reference TRBV5-6 and TRBJ2-3 provide the parts outside the CDR3, is DAGVTQSPTHLIKTRGQQVTLRCSPKSGHDTVSWYQQALGQGPQFIFQYYEEEERQRGNFPDRFSGHQFPNYSSELNVNALLLGDSALYLCASSVLSGGLVDTQYFGPGTRLTVL.

The chain couples TRBV5-1 to TRBJ1-3, with D unresolved. The CDR3 loop spans 14 amino acids. With 0 bases removed from V and 4 bases from J, the gap between germline ends came to 8 bases. Germline CDR1 reads SGHRS; CDR2 reads YFSETQ. The CDR3 loop is CASSLVPSGNTIYF. The CDR3, as DNA: TGCGCCAGCAGCTTGGTACCATCAGGAAACACCATATATTTT.

This chain connects TRBV10-3 to TRBJ2-7; 7 nucleotides align to TRBD1. There are 13 residues in the CDR3. The germline V gene encodes CDR1 ENHRY and CDR2 SYGVKD. V trimming: 11 bases; J trimming: 1 base; junction bases outside the gene matches: 8. The CDR3 here is CAVTPGQSYEQYF. In DNA form, the CDR3 reads TGTGCCGTAACCCCGGGACAGTCCTACGAGCAGTACTTC.

The V call is TRBV7-2, the J call TRBJ2-1; TRBD2 aligns across 8 bases. The V gene end was trimmed by 4 bases and the J gene end by 7 bases; junction bases not matched to a gene: 9. The CDR3 covers 15 residues. The germline V gene encodes CDR1 SGHTA and CDR2 FQGNSA. CDR3 residues: CASSSVTSELNEQFF. CDR3 DNA sequence: TGTGCCAGCAGCTCTGTGACTAGCGAGTTAAATGAGCAGTTCTTC. Full variable domain (outside the CDR3, taken from reference TRBV7-2 and TRBJ2-1): GAGVSQSPSNKVTEKGKDVELRCDPISGHTALYWYRQSLGQGLEFLIYFQGNSAPDKSGLPSDRFSAERTGGSVSTLTIQRTQQEDSAVYLCASSSVTSELNEQFFGPGTRLTVL.

The rearrangement joins TRBV4-3 to TRBJ2-7; 8 nucleotides align to TRBD2. The germline V gene encodes CDR1 LGHNA and CDR2 YSLEER. The CDR3 runs 17 residues. Germline trimming cut 0 bases from V and 6 bases from J; bases unmatched to any gene: 13. CDR3: CASSQDFGGVLRGEQYF. Here the CDR3 DNA reads TGCGCCAGCAGCCAAGATTTCGGGGGGGTGCTGAGGGGCGAGCAGTACTTC.

The V gene is TRBV25-1, the J gene TRBJ1-2; D is undetermined. The germline V gene has CDR1 MGHDK and CDR2 SYGVNS. Trimming shortened V by 1 base and J by 2 bases, and 8 bases separated the two germline ends. The CDR3 runs 14 residues. In nucleotides, the CDR3 is TGTGCCAGCAGTGAATTTGAGCCGAACTATGGCTACACCTTC. Amino acid sequence: CASSEFEPNYGYTF.